Shown below are 6 T cell receptor beta chains from a single sample sequenced in a study of T cell responses to AZD1222 COVID-19 vaccine. Repertoires were generated with immunoSEQ multiplex PCR, while TCRdb's copy carries only in-frame clones and drops some. The sample has under 150,000 clones, about 88% seen once; the top ten hold 6% to 8%. Source: peripheral blood, taken on day 0 of AZD1222 vaccination. Every receptor here comes from an adult in good health.

This chain uses TRBV3-1 (or the pseudogene TRBV3-2) with TRBJ1-5, with D hard to call. Trimming shortened V by 1 base and J by 0 bases, and 7 bases separated the two germline ends. The V gene's germline CDR1 is LGHDT and CDR2 YNNKEL (reference sequence). CDR3 length: 15 residues. The CDR3 nucleotides are TGTGCCAGCAGCCAAGCGGGCTATAGCAATCAGCCCCAGCATTTT. It is translated as CASSQAGYSNQPQHF.

This clone was recorded a few times. The chain links TRBV14 to TRBJ1-1; the D gene is possibly TRBD1 (6 bases). The germline gives CDR1 SGHDN, CDR2 FVKESK. V gave up 1 base and J gave up 5 bases, with 14 bases separating them. The CDR3 length is 15 residues. The CDR3 DNA is TGTGCCAGCAGCCAAGCCATAGCCCAGGGGACTGAAGCTTTCTTT. As protein: CASSQAIAQGTEAFF.

The chain uses TRBV28 and TRBJ1-2; a weak D match, TRBD1 (5 bases). The CDR3 has 13 residues. Germline V gene lookup returns CDR1 MDHEN and CDR2 SYDVKM. V lost 2 bases, J lost 7 bases, and 11 bases lay in between. The CDR3 sequence: CASSLQGRAGYTF. The CDR3 DNA follows: TGTGCCAGCAGTTTACAGGGTAGGGCTGGCTACACCTTC.

The chain joins TRBV19 to TRBJ2-1, with 7 positions matching TRBD1. CDR1 and CDR2 (germline): LNHDA, SQIVND (reference sequence). The V gene end was trimmed by 3 bases and the J gene end by 1 base; junction bases not matched to a gene: 12. The CDR3 runs 18 residues. CDR3 region: CASSIPDRDSASYNEQFF. CDR3 DNA sequence: TGTGCCAGTAGTATCCCCGACCGGGACAGCGCATCCTACAATGAGCAGTTCTTC.

The V gene is TRBV5-1, the J gene TRBJ2-3; tentative D call: TRBD2 (5 bases). V shed 3 bases and J shed 4 bases, with 15 bases lying between them. This CDR3 comprises 15 residues. CDR1 and CDR2 from the germline V gene are SGHRS and YFSETQ. DNA for the CDR3: TGCGCCAGCAGCTGGGCCACCGAGGGCGCAGATACGCAGTATTTT. It encodes CASSWATEGADTQYF.

The chain couples TRBV2 to TRBJ1-1; unclear D gene. Germline loops: CDR1 SNHLY, CDR2 FYNNEI. V lost 7 bases to trimming and J lost 0 bases, with 9 bases between them. The CDR3 loop spans 13 amino acids. The DNA of the CDR3 is TGTGCCAGCATAAAGGACTTGAACACTGAAGCTTTCTTT. Translated: CASIKDLNTEAFF.